This TCR beta chain is from a study of T-cell memory formation after mild COVID-19. Across the study: For the most part, TCR clusters were specific to one donor.

MiXCR, applied by TCRdb to the 5' RACE reads, yields one record per CDR3 protein. The sample lists 550,000 to 600,000 distinct CDR3 sequences; roughly a fifth were seen once. CDR1 SNHLY and CDR2 FYNNEI come from the germline V gene. Trimming cost V 6 bases and J 1 base, with 12 bases left between them. This CDR3 has 15 residues. General study results and limits: CD4/CD8 balance held among clones contracting day 15 to 85, and later expanders leaned CD4+.

This clonotype was found a few times. Its antigen is not identified. The receptor was derived from an adult woman who had mild COVID-19 (a few samples of this study predate the infection). Cell type and time point are not known. Sequences were obtained from PBMCs or a T cell subset sorted from them (not recorded which). The chain couples TRBV2 to TRBJ1-4; tentative D call: TRBD1 (6 bases). In DNA form, the CDR3 reads TGTGCCAGCAGCGCAATACAGGGAACTAATGAAAAACTGTTTTTT. Translation: CASSAIQGTNEKLFF.